This is a list of T cell receptor beta chains from one sample in a study of PD-L1 blockade in urothelial cancer. Libraries were prepared by immunoSEQ multiplex PCR; TCRdb keeps only in-frame clonotypes and omits some of them. Of about 84,000 clones listed, more than 75% are singletons. The sample was PBMCs, taken around atezolizumab (anti-PD-L1) treatment. All receptors come from a man aged 70 or older with urothelial cancer. Each CDR3 is given with its conserved first and last residue. D genes are given only for firm matches. Rows may omit the clone size; those that give it use once, few, many or a size class.

TRBV18	NA	TRBD2	TRBJ2-3	TGTGCCAGCCGTCCCTGGGTAGCGGGTCGCACAGATACGCAGTATTTT	CASRPWVAGRTDTQYF
TRBV15	NA	TRBD1	TRBJ2-7	TGTGCCACCAGCAGTCGAGCAGGGGGCGTCGACGAGCAGTACTTC	CATSSRAGGVDEQYF
TRBV29-1	NA	NA	TRBJ2-4	TGCAGCGTTGGAAGGGAGCCGGGGGCCAAAAACATTCAGTACTTC	CSVGREPGAKNIQYF
TRBV2	NA	NA	TRBJ1-4	TGTGCCAGCAGTGAATGGACGGGGAATGAAAAACTGTTTTTT	CASSEWTGNEKLFF
TRBV5-1	once	TRBD1	TRBJ1-6	TGCGCCAGCAGCCTAGCATTACAGGGGGCCAGTTCACCCCTCCACTTT	CASSLALQGASSPLHF
TRBV7-6	NA	TRBD1	TRBJ2-7	TGTGCCAGCAGCTCGGGACAGCTCTCCTACGAGCAGTACTTC	CASSSGQLSYEQYF
TRBV5-1	NA	TRBD2	TRBJ2-3	TGCGCCAGCAGCTCACTACTAGCGGGAGCGACAGATACGCAGTATTTT	CASSSLLAGATDTQYF
TRBV30	NA	TRBD2	TRBJ2-1	TGTGCCTGCCGGACTAGCGCTTACAATGAGCAGTTCTTC	CACRTSAYNEQFF
TRBV11-2	NA	NA	TRBJ1-1	TGTGCCAGCAGCTTAGGGTGGTCTGGAGAGGGTTTGAACACTGAAGCTTTCTTT	CASSLGWSGEGLNTEAFF
TRBV5-1	NA	NA	TRBJ1-1	TGCGCCAGCAGCTTGGATAGGGGCTGGAACACTGAAGCTTTCTTT	CASSLDRGWNTEAFF
TRBV5-6	NA	TRBD1	TRBJ1-1	TGTGCCAGCAGCATAGGACAGGGAGTGAACACTGAAGCTTTCTTT	CASSIGQGVNTEAFF
TRBV7-9	NA	NA	TRBJ2-7	TGTGCCAGCAGCTTAACCGCGAGCTCCTACGAGCAGTACTTC	CASSLTASSYEQYF
TRBV5-1	NA	TRBD1	TRBJ1-1	TGCGCCAGCAGACAGGGGGTTAACACTGAAGCTTTCTTT	CASRQGVNTEAFF
TRBV19	NA	TRBD1	TRBJ1-1	TGTGCCAGTAGTATAGATGGACAGGGGTACACTGAAGCTTTCTTT	CASSIDGQGYTEAFF
TRBV5-1	NA	TRBD2	TRBJ2-7	TGCGCCAGCAGCTTTTGGACTAGCGGGATTGAACGATTAAACTACGAGCAGTACTTC	CASSFWTSGIERLNYEQYF
TRBV6-5	NA	TRBD1	TRBJ1-6	TGTGCCAGCAGCCAATTACAGGGGGAAGATTCACCCCTCCACTTT	CASSQLQGEDSPLHF
TRBV7-8	few	TRBD1	TRBJ2-2	TGTGCCAGCAGCTCGGGACAGGGGGCGTTTGCCGGGGAGCTGTTTTTT	CASSSGQGAFAGELFF
TRBV4-2	few	NA	TRBJ2-7	TGTGCCAGCAGCCAAGACGGGGGAACCTACGAGCAGTACTTC	CASSQDGGTYEQYF
TRBV4-2	NA	TRBD2	TRBJ2-7	TGTGCCAGCAGCCAAGATGGACTAGCGGGAGGGTACGAGCAGTACTTC	CASSQDGLAGGYEQYF
TRBV6-5	NA	NA	TRBJ2-5	TGTGCCAGCACGAGGCAAGAGACCCAGTACTTC	CASTRQETQYF
TRBV25-1	NA	NA	TRBJ1-1	TGTGCCAGCAGTGAAGTCGGCAGGCAGGCCCATGAAGCTTTCTTT	CASSEVGRQAHEAFF
TRBV11-3	few	NA	TRBJ1-1	TGTGCCAGCAGCTTAGGACTGATAACGGGGTCTGAAGCTTTCTTT	CASSLGLITGSEAFF
TRBV9	NA	NA	TRBJ2-6	TGTGCCAGCAGCCAACACGTGGACAGCTCTGGGGCCAACGTCCTGACTTTC	CASSQHVDSSGANVLTF
TRBV19	NA	NA	TRBJ2-7	TGTGCCAGTAGTATGAGGGACATCTCCTACGAGCAGTACTTC	CASSMRDISYEQYF
TRBV7-9	NA	TRBD1	TRBJ2-1	TGTGCCAGCAGCTTAGCGTGGGACAGGTCTAACAATGAGCAGTTCTTC	CASSLAWDRSNNEQFF
TRBV13	NA	NA	TRBJ2-5	TGTGCCAGCACCCAGGGTGGAGAGACCCAGTACTTC	CASTQGGETQYF
TRBV5-1	NA	TRBD2	TRBJ2-5	TGCGCCAGCAGCTTGGTGACTAGCGGGAGATCAGAGACCCAGTACTTC	CASSLVTSGRSETQYF
TRBV28	NA	TRBD1	TRBJ1-1	TGTGCCAGCAGCTATTCGACAGGGTACACTGAAGCTTTCTTT	CASSYSTGYTEAFF
TRBV2	NA	TRBD2	TRBJ2-1	TGTGCCAGCAGCCCCGGACAGGGACTAGCGGGAGTTGAGCAGTTCTTC	CASSPGQGLAGVEQFF
TRBV9	NA	TRBD2	TRBJ2-7	TGTGCCAGCAGCGTATTTAGTAGCGGGAGGAACGAGCAGTACTTC	CASSVFSSGRNEQYF
TRBV6-5	NA	NA	TRBJ2-7	TGTGCCAGCAGTTCTAACCCGGACAGCTACGAGCAGTACTTC	CASSSNPDSYEQYF
TRBV7-9	NA	TRBD1	TRBJ1-1	TGTGCCAGCAGCCCTTTCGGACAGGGGGACCCTGAAGCTTTCTTT	CASSPFGQGDPEAFF
TRBV5-1	few	NA	TRBJ1-3	TGCGCCAGCAGCTCACAGGGCTCTGGAAACACCATATATTTT	CASSSQGSGNTIYF
TRBV7-3	NA	TRBD2	TRBJ2-3	TGTGCCAGCAGCTTGAGCGGGGGGGACACAGATACGCAGTATTTT	CASSLSGGDTDTQYF
TRBV27	once	NA	TRBJ2-2	TGTGCCAGCAGTTCCCGACTATTTCAGCCCGGGGAGCTGTTTTTT	CASSSRLFQPGELFF
TRBV5-4	NA	TRBD1	TRBJ2-7	TGTGCCAGCAGCTTGGGACAGGGGGTCCCCAGCTACGAGCAGTACTTC	CASSLGQGVPSYEQYF
TRBV4-2	NA	TRBD2	TRBJ2-7	TGTGCCAGCAGCCCCCAAGGAGCGGGGGTGACCTACGAGCAGTACTTC	CASSPQGAGVTYEQYF
TRBV15	NA	TRBD2	TRBJ2-1	TGTGCCACCAGCAGAGTCGGGTCTAGCGGGAGAGATGAGCAGTTCTTC	CATSRVGSSGRDEQFF
TRBV10-3	NA	NA	TRBJ1-3	TGTGCCATCAGTGAGGTGGGGGCGAATGGAAACACCATATATTTT	CAISEVGANGNTIYF
TRBV25-1	NA	TRBD2	TRBJ2-1	TGTGCCAGCAGTGAATTCGGGACTAGCGGGGGGGCCTACAATGAGCAGTTCTTC	CASSEFGTSGGAYNEQFF